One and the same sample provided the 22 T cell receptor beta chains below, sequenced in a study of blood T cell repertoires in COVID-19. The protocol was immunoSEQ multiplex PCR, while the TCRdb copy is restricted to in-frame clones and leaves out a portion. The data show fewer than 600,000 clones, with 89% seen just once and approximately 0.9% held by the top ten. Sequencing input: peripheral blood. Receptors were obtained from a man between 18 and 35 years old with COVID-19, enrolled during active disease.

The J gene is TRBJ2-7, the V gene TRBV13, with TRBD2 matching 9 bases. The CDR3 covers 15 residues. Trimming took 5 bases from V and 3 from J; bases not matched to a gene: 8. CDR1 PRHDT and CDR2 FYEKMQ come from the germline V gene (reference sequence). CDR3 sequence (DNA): TGTGCCAGCAGCCCGCCTAGCGGGACGAACTACGAGCAGTACTTC. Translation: CASSPPSGTNYEQYF.

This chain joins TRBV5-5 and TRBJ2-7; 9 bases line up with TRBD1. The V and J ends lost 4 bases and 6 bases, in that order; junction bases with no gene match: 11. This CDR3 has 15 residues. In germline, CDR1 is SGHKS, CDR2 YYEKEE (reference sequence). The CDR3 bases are TGTGCCAGCAGCGCCACCGGGACAGGGAATGCCGAGCAGTACTTC. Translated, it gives CASSATGTGNAEQYF. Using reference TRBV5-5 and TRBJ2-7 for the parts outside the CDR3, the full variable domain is DAGVTQSPTHLIKTRGQQVTLRCSPISGHKSVSWYQQVLGQGPQFIFQYYEKEERGRGNFPDRFSARQFPNYSSELNVNALLLGDSALYLCASSATGTGNAEQYFGPGTRLTVT.

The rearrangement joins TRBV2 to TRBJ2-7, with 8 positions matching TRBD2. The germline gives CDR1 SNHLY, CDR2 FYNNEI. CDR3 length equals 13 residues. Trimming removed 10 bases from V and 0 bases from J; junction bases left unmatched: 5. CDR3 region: CATVAGLSYEQYF. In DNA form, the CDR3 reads TGTGCCACCGTAGCGGGACTCTCCTACGAGCAGTACTTC.

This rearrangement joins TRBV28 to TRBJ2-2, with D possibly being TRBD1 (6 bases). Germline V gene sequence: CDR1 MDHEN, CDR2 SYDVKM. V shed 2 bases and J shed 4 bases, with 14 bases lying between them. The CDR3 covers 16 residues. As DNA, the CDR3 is TGTGCCAGCAGTTTAAGAACAGGGCCGGGCACCGGGGAGCTGTTTTTT. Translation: CASSLRTGPGTGELFF. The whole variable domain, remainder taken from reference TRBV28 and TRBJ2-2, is DVKVTQSSRYLVKRTGEKVFLECVQDMDHENMFWYRQDPGLGLRLIYFSYDVKMKEKGDIPEGYSVSREKKERFSLILESASTNQTSMYLCASSLRTGPGTGELFFGEGSRLTVL.

The CDR3 sequence is CASSPGTGRYF. For the CDR3, the DNA is TGTGCCAGCAGTCCCGGGACAGGCAGATACTTC. The chain uses TRBV2 and TRBJ2-7, with TRBD1 matching over 8 bases. V gave up 5 bases and J gave up 13 bases; unmatched junction bases: 7. Per the germline V gene, CDR1 is SNHLY and CDR2 is FYNNEI. The length of the CDR3 is 11 residues.

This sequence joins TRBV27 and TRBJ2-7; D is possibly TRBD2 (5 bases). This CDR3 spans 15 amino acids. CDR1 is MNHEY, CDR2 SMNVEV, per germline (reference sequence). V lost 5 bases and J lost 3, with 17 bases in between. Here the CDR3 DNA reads TGTGCCAGCAGTACGCGGGTGGGTGCCCACTACGAGCAGTACTTC. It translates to CASSTRVGAHYEQYF.

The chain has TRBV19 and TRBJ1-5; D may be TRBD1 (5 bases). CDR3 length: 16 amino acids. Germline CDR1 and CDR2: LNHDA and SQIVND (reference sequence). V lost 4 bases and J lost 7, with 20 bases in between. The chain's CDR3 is CASSRQSAVRGQPQHF. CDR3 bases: TGTGCCAGTAGTAGACAGTCGGCCGTAAGAGGACAGCCCCAGCATTTT.

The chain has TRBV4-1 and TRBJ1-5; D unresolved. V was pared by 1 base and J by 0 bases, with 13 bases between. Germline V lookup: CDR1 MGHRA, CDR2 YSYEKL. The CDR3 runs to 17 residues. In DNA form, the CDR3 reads TGCGCCAGCAGCCAAGTCAGGAACGTTTATAGCAATCAGCCCCAGCATTTT. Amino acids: CASSQVRNVYSNQPQHF.

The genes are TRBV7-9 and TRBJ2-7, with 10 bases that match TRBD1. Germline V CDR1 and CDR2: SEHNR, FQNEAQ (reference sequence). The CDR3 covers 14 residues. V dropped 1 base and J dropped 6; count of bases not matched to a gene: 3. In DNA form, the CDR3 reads TGTGCCAGCAGCTTAGGGACAGGGGGTTTCGAGCAGTACTTC. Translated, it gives CASSLGTGGFEQYF.

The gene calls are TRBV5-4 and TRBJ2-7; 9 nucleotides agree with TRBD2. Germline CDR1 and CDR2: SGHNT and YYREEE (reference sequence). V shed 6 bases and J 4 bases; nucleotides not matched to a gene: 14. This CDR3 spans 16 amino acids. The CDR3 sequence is CASTPGGWREGYEQYF. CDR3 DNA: TGTGCCAGCACCCCAGGGGGGTGGCGGGAGGGGTACGAGCAGTACTTC.

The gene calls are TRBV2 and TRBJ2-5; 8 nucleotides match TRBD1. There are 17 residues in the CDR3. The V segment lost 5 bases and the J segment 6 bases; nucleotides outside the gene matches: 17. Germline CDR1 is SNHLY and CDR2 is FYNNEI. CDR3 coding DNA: TGTGCCAGCAGTCCCCCCAAACTCGGACAGGGTATAAAGACCCAGTACTTC. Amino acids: CASSPPKLGQGIKTQYF. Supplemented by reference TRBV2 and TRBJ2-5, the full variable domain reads EPEVTQTPSHQVTQMGQEVILRCVPISNHLYFYWYRQILGQKVEFLVSFYNNEISEKSEIFDDQFSVERPDGSNFTLKIRSTKLEDSAMYFCASSPPKLGQGIKTQYFGPGTRLLVL.

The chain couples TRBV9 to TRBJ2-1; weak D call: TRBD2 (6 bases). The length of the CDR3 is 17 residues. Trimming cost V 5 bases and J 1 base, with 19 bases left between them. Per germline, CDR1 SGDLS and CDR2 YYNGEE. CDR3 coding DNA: TGTGCCAGCAGTTCTAGTGGGAGGACCGCATCCTACAATGAGCAGTTCTTC. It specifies CASSSSGRTASYNEQFF.

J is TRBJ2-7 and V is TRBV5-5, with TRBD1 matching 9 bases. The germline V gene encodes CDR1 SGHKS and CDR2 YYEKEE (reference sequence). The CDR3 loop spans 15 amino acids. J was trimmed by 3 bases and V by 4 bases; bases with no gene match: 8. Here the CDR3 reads CASSLWDRDLYEQYF. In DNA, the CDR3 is TGTGCCAGCAGCCTCTGGGACAGGGACCTCTACGAGCAGTACTTC.

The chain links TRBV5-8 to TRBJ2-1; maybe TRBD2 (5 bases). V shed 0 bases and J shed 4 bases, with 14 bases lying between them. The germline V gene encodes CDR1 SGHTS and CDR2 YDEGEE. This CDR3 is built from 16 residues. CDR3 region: CASSLGMGREYNEQFF. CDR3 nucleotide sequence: TGTGCCAGCAGCTTGGGCATGGGCCGGGAATACAATGAGCAGTTCTTC.

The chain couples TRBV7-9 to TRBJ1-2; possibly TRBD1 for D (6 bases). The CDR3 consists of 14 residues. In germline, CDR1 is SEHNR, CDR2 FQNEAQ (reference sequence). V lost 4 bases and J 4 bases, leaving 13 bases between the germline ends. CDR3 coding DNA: TGTGCCAGCAGCTCAAGGGGGGGCTTCTATGGCTACACCTTC. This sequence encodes CASSSRGGFYGYTF.

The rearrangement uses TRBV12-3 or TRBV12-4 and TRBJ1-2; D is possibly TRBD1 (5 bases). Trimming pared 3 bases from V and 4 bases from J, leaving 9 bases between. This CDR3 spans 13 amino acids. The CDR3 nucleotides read TGTGCCAGCAGTTTTACAGGTTCCTATGGCTACACCTTC. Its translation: CASSFTGSYGYTF.

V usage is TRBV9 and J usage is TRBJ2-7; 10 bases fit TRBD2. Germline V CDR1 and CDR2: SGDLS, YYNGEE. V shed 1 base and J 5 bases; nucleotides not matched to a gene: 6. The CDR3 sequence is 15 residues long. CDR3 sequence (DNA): TGTGCCAGCAGCGTATCAGCGGGAGGGCCCCACGAGCAGTACTTC. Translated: CASSVSAGGPHEQYF.

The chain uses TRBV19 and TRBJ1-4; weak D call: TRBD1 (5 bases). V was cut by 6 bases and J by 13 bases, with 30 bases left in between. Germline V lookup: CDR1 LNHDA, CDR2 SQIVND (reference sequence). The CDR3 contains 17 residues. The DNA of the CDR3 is TGTGCCAGTAGCAACCCCTCCTGGGACTCACCCCTAAGGGGACTGTTTTTT. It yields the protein CASSNPSWDSPLRGLFF.

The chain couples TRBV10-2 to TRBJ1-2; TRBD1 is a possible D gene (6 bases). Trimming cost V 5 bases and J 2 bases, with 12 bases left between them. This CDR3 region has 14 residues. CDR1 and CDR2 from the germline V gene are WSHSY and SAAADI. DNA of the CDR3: TGCGCCAGCAGTCCCCCAGGGGAGAACTATGGCTACACCTTC. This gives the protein CASSPPGENYGYTF.

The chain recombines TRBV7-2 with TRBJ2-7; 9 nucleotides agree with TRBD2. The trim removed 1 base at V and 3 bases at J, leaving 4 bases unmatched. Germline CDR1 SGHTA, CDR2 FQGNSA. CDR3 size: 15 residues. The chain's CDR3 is CASSLVTSGRYEQYF. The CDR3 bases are TGTGCCAGCAGCTTAGTCACTAGCGGGCGCTACGAGCAGTACTTC.

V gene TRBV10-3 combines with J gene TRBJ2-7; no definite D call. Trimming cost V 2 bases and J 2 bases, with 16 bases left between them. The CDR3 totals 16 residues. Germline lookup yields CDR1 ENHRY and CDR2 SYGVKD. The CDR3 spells CAISEPGDFSPYEQYF. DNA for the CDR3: TGTGCCATCAGTGAGCCCGGAGACTTCTCCCCCTACGAGCAGTACTTC.

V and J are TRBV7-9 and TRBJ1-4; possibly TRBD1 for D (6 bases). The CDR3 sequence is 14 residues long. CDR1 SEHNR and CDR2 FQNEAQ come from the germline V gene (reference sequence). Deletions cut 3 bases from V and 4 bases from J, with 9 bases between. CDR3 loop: CASSLTGLNEKLFF. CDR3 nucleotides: TGTGCCAGCAGCTTGACAGGACTTAATGAAAAACTGTTTTTT.